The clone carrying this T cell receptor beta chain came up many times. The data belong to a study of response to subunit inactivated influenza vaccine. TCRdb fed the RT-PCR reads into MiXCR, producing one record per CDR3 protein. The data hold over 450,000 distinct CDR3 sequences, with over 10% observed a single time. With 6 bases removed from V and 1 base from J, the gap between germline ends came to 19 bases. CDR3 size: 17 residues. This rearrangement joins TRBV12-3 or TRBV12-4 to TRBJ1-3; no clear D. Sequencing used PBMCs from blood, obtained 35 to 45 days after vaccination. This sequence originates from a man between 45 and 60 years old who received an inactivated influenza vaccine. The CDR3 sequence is CASSTRLGMRSGNTIYF. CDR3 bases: TGTGCCAGCAGCACCCGCCTCGGTATGCGTTCTGGAAACACCATATATTTT.